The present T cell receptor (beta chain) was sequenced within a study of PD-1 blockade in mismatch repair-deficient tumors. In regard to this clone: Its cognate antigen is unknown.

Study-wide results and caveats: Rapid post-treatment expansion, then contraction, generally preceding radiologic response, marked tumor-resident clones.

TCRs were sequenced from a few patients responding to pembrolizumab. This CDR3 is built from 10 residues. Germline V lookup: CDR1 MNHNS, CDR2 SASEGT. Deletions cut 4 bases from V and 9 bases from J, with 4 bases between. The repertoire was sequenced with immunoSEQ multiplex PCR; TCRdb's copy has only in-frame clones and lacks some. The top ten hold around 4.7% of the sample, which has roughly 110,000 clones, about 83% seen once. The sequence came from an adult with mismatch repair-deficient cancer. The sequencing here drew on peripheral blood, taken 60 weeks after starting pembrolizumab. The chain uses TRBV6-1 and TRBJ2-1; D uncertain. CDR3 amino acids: CASSGREQFF. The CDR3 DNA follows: TGTGCCAGCAGTGGGCGTGAGCAGTTCTTC.